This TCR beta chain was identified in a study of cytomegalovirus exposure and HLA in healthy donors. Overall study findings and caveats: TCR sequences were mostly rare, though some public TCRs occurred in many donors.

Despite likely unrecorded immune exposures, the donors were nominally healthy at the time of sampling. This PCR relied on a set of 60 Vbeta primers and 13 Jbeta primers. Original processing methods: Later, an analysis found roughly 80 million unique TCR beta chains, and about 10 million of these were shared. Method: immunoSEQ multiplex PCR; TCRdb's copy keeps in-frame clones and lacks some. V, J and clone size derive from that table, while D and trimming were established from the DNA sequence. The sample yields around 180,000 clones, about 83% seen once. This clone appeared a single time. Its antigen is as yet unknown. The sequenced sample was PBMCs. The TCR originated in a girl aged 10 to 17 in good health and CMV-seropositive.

Here the CDR3 DNA reads TGTGCCAGTGACAGGGGAACCTACGAGCAGTACTTC. It encodes CASDRGTYEQYF. The rearrangement joins TRBV6-1 to TRBJ2-7, with 8 bases matching TRBD1. Trimming at V came to 9 bases and at J to 2 bases, leaving 3 bases not matched to a gene. CDR3 length: 12 amino acids. Germline V CDR1 and CDR2: MNHNS, SASEGT.